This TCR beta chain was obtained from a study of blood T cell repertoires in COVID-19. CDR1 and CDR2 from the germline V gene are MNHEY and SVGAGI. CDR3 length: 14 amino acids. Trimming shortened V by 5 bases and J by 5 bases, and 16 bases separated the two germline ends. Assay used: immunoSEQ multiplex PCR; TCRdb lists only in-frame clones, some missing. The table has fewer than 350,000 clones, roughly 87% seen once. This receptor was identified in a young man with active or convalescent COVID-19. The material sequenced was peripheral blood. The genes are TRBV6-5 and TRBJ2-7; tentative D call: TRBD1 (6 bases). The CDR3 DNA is TGTGCCAGCAGTAACCCCGGGAAGGGGGACGAGCAGTACTTC. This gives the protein CASSNPGKGDEQYF.